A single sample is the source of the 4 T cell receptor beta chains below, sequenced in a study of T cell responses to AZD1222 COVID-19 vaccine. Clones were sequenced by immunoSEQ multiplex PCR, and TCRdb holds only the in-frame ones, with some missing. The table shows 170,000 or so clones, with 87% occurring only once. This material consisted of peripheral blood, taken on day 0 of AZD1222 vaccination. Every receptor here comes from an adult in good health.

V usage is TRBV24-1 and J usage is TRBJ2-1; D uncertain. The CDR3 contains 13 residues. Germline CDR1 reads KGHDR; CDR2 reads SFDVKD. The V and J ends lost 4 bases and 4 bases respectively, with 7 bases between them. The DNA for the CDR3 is TGTGCCACCAGTGACGTTGCGTACAATGAGCAGTTCTTC. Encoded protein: CATSDVAYNEQFF.

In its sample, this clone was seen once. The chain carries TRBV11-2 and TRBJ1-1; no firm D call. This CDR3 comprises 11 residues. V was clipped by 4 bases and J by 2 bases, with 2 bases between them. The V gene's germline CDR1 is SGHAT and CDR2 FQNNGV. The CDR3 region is CASSSNTEAFF. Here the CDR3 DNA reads TGTGCCAGCAGCTCCAACACTGAAGCTTTCTTT.

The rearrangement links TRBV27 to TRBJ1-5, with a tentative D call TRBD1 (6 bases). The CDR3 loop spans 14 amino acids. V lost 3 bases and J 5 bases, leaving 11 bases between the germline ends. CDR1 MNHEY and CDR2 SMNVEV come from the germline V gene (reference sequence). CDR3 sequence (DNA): TGTGCCAGCAGTTTGACTCAGGGGTATCAGCCCCAGCATTTT. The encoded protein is CASSLTQGYQPQHF.

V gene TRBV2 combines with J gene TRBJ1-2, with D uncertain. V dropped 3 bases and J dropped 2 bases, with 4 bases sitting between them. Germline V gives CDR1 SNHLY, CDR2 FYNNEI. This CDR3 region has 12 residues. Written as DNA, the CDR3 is TGTGCCAGCAGTGACGGGAACTATGGCTACACCTTC. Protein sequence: CASSDGNYGYTF.